This T cell receptor beta chain was obtained from a study of blood T cell repertoires in COVID-19. The CDR3 runs to 14 residues. CDR1 is SGHKS and CDR2 is YYEKEE in the germline V gene (reference sequence). V was trimmed by 0 bases and J by 4 bases, leaving 8 bases between them. Data came from immunoSEQ multiplex PCR; TCRdb stores just in-frame clones and leaves some out. The table lists about 70,000 clones, 65% to 85% of them singletons, with 1.8% in the top ten. The TCR comes from a woman in her fifties or sixties with acute or convalescent COVID-19. Input material: peripheral blood. This chain links TRBV5-5 with TRBJ1-3, with D perhaps matching TRBD1 (5 bases). CDR3: CASSLGGRGNTIYF. In nucleotides, the CDR3 is TGTGCCAGCAGCTTGGGGGGCAGAGGAAACACCATATATTTT. Looking up the rest from reference TRBV5-5 and TRBJ1-3 gives the full variable domain: DAGVTQSPTHLIKTRGQQVTLRCSPISGHKSVSWYQQVLGQGPQFIFQYYEKEERGRGNFPDRFSARQFPNYSSELNVNALLLGDSALYLCASSLGGRGNTIYFGEGSWLTVV.